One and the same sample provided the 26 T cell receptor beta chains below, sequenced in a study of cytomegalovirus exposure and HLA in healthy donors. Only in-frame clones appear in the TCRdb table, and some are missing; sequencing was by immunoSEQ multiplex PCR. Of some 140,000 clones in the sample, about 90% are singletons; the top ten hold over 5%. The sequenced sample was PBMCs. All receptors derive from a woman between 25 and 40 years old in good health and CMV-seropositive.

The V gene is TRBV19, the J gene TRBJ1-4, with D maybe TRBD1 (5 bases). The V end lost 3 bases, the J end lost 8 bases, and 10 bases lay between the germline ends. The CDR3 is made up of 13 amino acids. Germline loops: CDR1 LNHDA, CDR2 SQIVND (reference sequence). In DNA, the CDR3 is TGTGCCAGTAGTATCGGCAGGGAAGAAAAACTGTTTTTT. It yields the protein CASSIGREEKLFF.

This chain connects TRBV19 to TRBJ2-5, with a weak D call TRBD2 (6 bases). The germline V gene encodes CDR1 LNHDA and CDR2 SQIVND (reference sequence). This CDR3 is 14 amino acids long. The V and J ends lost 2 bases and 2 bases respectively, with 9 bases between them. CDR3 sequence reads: CASSIISGQETQYF. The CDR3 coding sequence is TGTGCCAGTAGTATAATTAGCGGTCAAGAGACCCAGTACTTC. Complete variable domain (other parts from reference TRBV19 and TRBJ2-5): DGGITQSPKYLFRKEGQNVTLSCEQNLNHDAMYWYRQDPGQGLRLIYYSQIVNDFQKGDIAEGYSVSREKKESFPLTVTSAQKNPTAFYLCASSIISGQETQYFGPGTRLLVL.

This chain's CDR3 is CASSRITILAGLGEKLFF. The CDR3 nucleotides are TGCGCCAGCAGCCGAATCACAATTCTGGCAGGGCTTGGAGAAAAACTGTTTTTT. This rearrangement joins TRBV4-1 to TRBJ1-4, with D perhaps matching TRBD1 (5 bases). The germline gives CDR1 MGHRA, CDR2 YSYEKL. The CDR3 is 18 amino acids. With 4 bases removed from V and 8 bases from J, the gap between germline ends came to 26 bases.

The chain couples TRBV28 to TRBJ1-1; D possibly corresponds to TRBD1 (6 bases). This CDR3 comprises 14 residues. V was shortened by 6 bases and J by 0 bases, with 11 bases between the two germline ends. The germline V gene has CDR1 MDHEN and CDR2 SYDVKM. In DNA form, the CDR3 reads TGTGCCAGCAGCTTTGGGACATTGAACACTGAAGCTTTCTTT. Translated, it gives CASSFGTLNTEAFF.

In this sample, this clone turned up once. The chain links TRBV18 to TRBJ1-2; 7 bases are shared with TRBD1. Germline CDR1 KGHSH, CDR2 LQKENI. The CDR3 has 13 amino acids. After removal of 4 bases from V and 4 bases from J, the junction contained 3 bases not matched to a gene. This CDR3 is CASSRDSFYGYTF. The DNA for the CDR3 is TGTGCCAGCTCACGGGACAGTTTCTATGGCTACACCTTC.

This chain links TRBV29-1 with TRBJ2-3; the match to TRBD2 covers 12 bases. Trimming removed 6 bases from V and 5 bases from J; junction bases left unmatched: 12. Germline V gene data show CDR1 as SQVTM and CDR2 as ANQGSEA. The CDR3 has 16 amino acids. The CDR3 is CSVPELAGGFRDTQYF. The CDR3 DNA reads TGCAGCGTCCCCGAGCTAGCGGGGGGGTTTCGAGATACGCAGTATTTT.

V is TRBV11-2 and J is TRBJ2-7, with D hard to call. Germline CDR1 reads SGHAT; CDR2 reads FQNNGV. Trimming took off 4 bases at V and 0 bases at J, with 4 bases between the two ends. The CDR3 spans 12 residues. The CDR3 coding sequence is TGTGCCAGCAGCTCGAGCTCCTACGAGCAGTACTTC. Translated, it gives CASSSSSYEQYF. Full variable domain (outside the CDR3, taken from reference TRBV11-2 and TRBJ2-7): EAGVAQSPRYKIIEKRQSVAFWCNPISGHATLYWYQQILGQGPKLLIQFQNNGVVDDSQLPKDRFSAERLKGVDSTLKIQPAKLEDSAVYLCASSSSSYEQYFGPGTRLTVT.

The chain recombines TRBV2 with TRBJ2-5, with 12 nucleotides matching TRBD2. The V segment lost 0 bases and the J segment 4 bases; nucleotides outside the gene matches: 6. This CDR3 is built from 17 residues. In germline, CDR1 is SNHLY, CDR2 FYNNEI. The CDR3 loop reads CASSEAVPGLAGETQYF. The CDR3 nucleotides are TGTGCCAGCAGTGAAGCGGTTCCGGGACTAGCGGGAGAGACCCAGTACTTC.

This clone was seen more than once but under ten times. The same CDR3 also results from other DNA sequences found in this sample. Here the CDR3 reads CASSVGGEQFF. Written as DNA, the CDR3 is TGTGCCAGCAGTGTCGGGGGGGAGCAGTTCTTC. This chain joins TRBV2 and TRBJ2-1; 7 bases fit TRBD2. The ends lost 4 bases at V and 10 bases at J; junction bases unmatched: 1. The CDR3 is 11 amino acids. Looked up from germline, CDR1 is SNHLY and CDR2 is FYNNEI. The entire variable domain, with the rest obtained from reference TRBV2 and TRBJ2-1, is as follows: EPEVTQTPSHQVTQMGQEVILRCVPISNHLYFYWYRQILGQKVEFLVSFYNNEISEKSEIFDDQFSVERPDGSNFTLKIRSTKLEDSAMYFCASSVGGEQFFGPGTRLTVL.

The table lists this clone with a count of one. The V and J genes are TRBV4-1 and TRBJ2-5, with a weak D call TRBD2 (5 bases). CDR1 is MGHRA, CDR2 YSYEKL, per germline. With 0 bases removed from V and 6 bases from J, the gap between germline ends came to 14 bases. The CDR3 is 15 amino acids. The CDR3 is CASSQDSLAAKTQYF. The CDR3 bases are TGCGCCAGCAGCCAAGATTCGCTAGCTGCGAAGACCCAGTACTTC.

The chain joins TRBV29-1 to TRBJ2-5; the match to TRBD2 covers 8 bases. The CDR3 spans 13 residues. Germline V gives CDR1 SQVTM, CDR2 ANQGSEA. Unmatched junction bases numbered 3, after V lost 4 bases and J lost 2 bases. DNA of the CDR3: TGCAGCGTTGCACTAGCGGCTCAAGAGACCCAGTACTTC. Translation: CSVALAAQETQYF.

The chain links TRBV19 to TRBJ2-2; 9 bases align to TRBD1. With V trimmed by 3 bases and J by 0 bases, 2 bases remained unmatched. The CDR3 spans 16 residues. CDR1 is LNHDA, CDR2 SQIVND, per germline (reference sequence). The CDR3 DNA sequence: TGTGCCAGTAGTATGTGGGACAGGGCGAACACCGGGGAGCTGTTTTTT. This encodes CASSMWDRANTGELFF.

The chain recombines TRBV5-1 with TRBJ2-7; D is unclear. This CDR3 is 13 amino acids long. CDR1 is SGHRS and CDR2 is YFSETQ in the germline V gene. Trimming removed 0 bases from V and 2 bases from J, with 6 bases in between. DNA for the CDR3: TGCGCCAGCAGCTTGGCCCCTACCTACGAGCAGTACTTC. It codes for CASSLAPTYEQYF.

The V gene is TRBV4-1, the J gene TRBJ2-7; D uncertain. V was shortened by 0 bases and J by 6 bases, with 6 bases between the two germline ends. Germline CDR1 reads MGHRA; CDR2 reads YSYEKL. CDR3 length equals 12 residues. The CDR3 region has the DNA TGCGCCAGCAGCCAAGATTTAGTCGAGCAGTACTTC. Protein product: CASSQDLVEQYF.

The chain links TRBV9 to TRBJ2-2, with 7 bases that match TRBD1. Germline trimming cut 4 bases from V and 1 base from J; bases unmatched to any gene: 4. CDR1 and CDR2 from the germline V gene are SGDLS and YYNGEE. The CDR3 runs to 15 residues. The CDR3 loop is CASSKQGWNTGELFF. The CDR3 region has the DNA TGTGCCAGCAGCAAACAGGGGTGGAACACCGGGGAGCTGTTTTTT.

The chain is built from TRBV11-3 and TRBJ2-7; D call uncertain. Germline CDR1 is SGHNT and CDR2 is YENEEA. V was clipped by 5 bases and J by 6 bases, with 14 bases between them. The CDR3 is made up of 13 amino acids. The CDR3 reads CASSPPSSGEQYF. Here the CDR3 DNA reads TGTGCCAGCAGCCCCCCGTCGAGTGGCGAGCAGTACTTC.

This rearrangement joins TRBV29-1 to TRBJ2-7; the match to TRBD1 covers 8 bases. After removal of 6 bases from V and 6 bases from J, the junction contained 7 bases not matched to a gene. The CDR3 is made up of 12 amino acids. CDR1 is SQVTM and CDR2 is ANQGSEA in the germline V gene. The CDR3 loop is CSVRQGIGEQYF. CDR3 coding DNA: TGCAGCGTGAGACAGGGGATAGGCGAGCAGTACTTC.

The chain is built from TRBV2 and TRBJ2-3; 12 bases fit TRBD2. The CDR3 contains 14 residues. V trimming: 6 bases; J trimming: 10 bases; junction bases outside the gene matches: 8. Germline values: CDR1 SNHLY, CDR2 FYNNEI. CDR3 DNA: TGTGCCAGCAGAGGGACTAGCGGGTCCGATGCGCAGTATTTT. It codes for CASRGTSGSDAQYF.

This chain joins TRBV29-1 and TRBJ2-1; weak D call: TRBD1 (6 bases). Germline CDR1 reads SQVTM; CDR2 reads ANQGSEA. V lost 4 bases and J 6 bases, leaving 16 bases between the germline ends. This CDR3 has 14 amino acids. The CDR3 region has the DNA TGCAGCGTTGCTCCCCAGGGGATTATCAATGAGCAGTTCTTC. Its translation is CSVAPQGIINEQFF.

The CDR3 DNA sequence: TGTGCCAGCAGCTTACTTTCGTCGTCGGACTGGGACTACAATGAGCAGTTCTTC. This sequence encodes CASSLLSSSDWDYNEQFF. The chain has TRBV11-2 and TRBJ2-1; weak D call: TRBD2 (5 bases). The CDR3 runs 18 residues. V lost 2 bases and J 3 bases, leaving 20 bases between the germline ends. The V gene's germline CDR1 is SGHAT and CDR2 FQNNGV.

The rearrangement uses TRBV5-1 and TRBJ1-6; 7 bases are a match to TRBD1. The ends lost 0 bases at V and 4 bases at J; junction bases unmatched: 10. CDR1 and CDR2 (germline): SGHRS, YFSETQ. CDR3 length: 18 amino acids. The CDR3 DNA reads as TGCGCCAGCAGCTTGGCGTCGCAGGGGGGCATTTATAATTCACCCCTCCACTTT. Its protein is CASSLASQGGIYNSPLHF.

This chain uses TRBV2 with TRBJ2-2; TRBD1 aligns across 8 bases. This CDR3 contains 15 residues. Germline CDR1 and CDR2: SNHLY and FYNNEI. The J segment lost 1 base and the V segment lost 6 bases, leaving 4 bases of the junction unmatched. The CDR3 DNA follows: TGTGCCAGCAGACCACAGGGGGGGAACACCGGGGAGCTGTTTTTT. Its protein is CASRPQGGNTGELFF.

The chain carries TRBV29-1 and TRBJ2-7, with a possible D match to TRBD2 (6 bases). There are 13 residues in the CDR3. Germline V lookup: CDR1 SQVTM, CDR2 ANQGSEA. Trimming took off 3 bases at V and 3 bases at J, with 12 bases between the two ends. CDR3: CSVEAPGVYEQYF. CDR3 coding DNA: TGCAGCGTTGAGGCCCCGGGAGTCTACGAGCAGTACTTC.

CDR3 amino acids: CASRAILGGTGELFF. CDR3 nucleotide sequence: TGTGCCAGCAGGGCGATATTGGGGGGCACCGGGGAGCTGTTTTTT. The chain is built from TRBV2 and TRBJ2-2; tentative D call: TRBD2 (6 bases). CDR3 length: 15 residues. Trimming stripped 6 bases from V and 4 bases from J, with 15 bases between. From germline, CDR1 is SNHLY and CDR2 FYNNEI.

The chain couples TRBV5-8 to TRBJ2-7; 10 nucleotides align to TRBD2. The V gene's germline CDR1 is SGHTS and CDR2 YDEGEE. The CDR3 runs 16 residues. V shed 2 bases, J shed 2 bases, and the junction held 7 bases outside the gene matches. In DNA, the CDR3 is TGTGCCAGCAGCTTCCCTTCAAGCGGGAGGGCCTACGAGCAGTACTTC. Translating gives CASSFPSSGRAYEQYF.

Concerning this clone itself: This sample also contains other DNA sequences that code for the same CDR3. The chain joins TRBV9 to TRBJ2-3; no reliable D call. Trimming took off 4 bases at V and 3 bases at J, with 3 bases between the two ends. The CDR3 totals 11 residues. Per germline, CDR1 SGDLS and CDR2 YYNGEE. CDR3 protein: CASSTTDTQYF. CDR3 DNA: TGTGCCAGCAGCACTACAGATACGCAGTATTTT. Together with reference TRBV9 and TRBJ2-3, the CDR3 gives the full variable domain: DSGVTQTPKHLITATGQRVTLRCSPRSGDLSVYWYQQSLDQGLQFLIQYYNGEERAKGNILERFSAQQFPDLHSELNLSSLELGDSALYFCASSTTDTQYFGPGTRLTVL.